Listed here is a single T cell receptor beta chain. Its antigen is undetermined. The sample originates from a study of identifying expanded T cells in peripheral blood. Some clones are missing from TCRdb's copy, which holds only in-frame ones; the method was immunoSEQ multiplex PCR. Among around 60,000 clones, approximately 83% were seen once, and the ten largest hold approximately 19%. Study conclusions and caveats: Approximately two-week clone count variance significantly increased as total template count grew. Technical replicates showed around 1.2 changed clones; approximately two weeks approximately 16; four weeks 19.

Germline CDR1 SGHTS, CDR2 YDEGEE. J gave up 2 bases and V 4 bases, and 14 bases lay outside the gene matches. The CDR3 contains 18 residues. The sequenced sample consisted of blood. V gene TRBV5-8 combines with J gene TRBJ1-2, with 10 bases aligning to TRBD1. The sequence derives from a person aged 18 to 75 in good health. The CDR3 sequence: CASSPRSGQGPLNYGYTF. The CDR3 nucleotides read TGTGCCAGCAGCCCCCGGTCGGGACAGGGGCCCCTAAACTATGGCTACACCTTC.